This entry lists 12 T cell receptor beta chains sequenced from one sample in a study of identical twins. TCRdb reprocessed the 5' RACE reads via MiXCR and lists one record per CDR3 protein. In the table there are fewer than 500,000 distinct CDR3 sequences, 14% of which are singletons. The sample was also reused in another study, on yellow fever vaccine responses in identical twins.

The sample consisted of CD4+ T cells sorted from blood. Source of these receptors: a woman aged 18-30 years in good health.

This clonotype came up a few times. The rearrangement joins TRBV28 to TRBJ1-4, with 7 bases matching TRBD1. The V gene end was trimmed by 4 bases and the J gene end by 7 bases; junction bases not matched to a gene: 12. CDR3 length: 16 residues. Germline V lookup: CDR1 MDHEN, CDR2 SYDVKM. The CDR3 loop reads CASSSIQGRGAEKLFF. In DNA form, the CDR3 reads TGTGCCAGCAGTTCGATACAGGGGAGAGGGGCTGAAAAACTGTTTTTT.

This clonotype turned up a few times. The genes are TRBV7-2 and TRBJ1-6; D ambiguous. Germline V gene sequence: CDR1 SGHTA, CDR2 FQGNSA. The CDR3 loop spans 13 amino acids. Trimming took off 7 bases at V and 12 bases at J, with 16 bases between the two ends. CDR3 in DNA: TGTGCCAGCACTCCTGGGCCGCAAAGACCCCTCCACTTT. Translation gives CASTPGPQRPLHF.

The rearrangement uses TRBV5-1 and TRBJ2-3; 9 bases line up with TRBD2. The CDR3 contains 17 residues. Per germline, CDR1 SGHRS and CDR2 YFSETQ. The V segment lost 4 bases and the J segment 4 bases; nucleotides outside the gene matches: 13. The CDR3 coding sequence is TGCGCCAGCAGCCTAGGCGGTGCGGGAGGGCAAGCAGATACGCAGTATTTT. This sequence encodes CASSLGGAGGQADTQYF.

In its sample, this clonotype was seen a few times. The chain recombines TRBV7-2 with TRBJ2-7; 7 bases are a match to TRBD1. V lost 1 base to trimming and J lost 6 bases; unmatched junction nucleotides: 6. Germline V gives CDR1 SGHTA, CDR2 FQGNSA. The CDR3 runs to 14 residues. The DNA of the CDR3 is TGTGCCAGCAGCTTAGTCGGGACAGCCCGCGAGCAGTACTTC. As protein: CASSLVGTAREQYF.

This clonotype was detected only a few times. The gene calls are TRBV27 and TRBJ2-3; possible D gene TRBD1, 6 bases. Trimming took 3 bases from V and 13 from J, leaving 14 bases between them. The CDR3 totals 12 residues. Germline loops: CDR1 MNHEY, CDR2 SMNVEV (reference sequence). CDR3 amino acids: CASSFLQGFKYF. DNA for the CDR3: TGTGCCAGCAGTTTTCTACAGGGTTTCAAGTATTTT.

This clonotype has a count of ten or more. The chain is built from TRBV12-3 or TRBV12-4 and TRBJ1-3; D is ambiguous. The CDR3 is 15 amino acids. V was shortened by 1 base and J by 0 bases, with 7 bases between the two germline ends. The CDR3 reads CASSLVGFSGNTIYF. In nucleotides, the CDR3 is TGTGCCAGCAGTTTAGTGGGGTTCTCTGGAAACACCATATATTTT.

V and J are TRBV20-1 and TRBJ2-1; D possibly corresponds to TRBD1 (5 bases). Per the germline V gene, CDR1 is DFQATT and CDR2 is SNEGSKA (reference sequence). Trimming shortened V by 3 bases and J by 5 bases, and 11 bases separated the two germline ends. CDR3 length: 13 amino acids. CDR3 residues: CSASRQGNNEQFF. The CDR3 bases are TGCAGTGCTAGCAGGCAGGGTAACAATGAGCAGTTCTTC.

This clonotype was seen a handful of times. This chain joins TRBV5-1 and TRBJ1-2; 7 nucleotides match TRBD1. V dropped 0 bases and J dropped 2; count of bases not matched to a gene: 1. The CDR3 is made up of 14 amino acids. Germline lookup yields CDR1 SGHRS and CDR2 YFSETQ. CDR3: CASSLETGNYGYTF. The CDR3 DNA reads TGCGCCAGCAGCTTGGAGACAGGGAACTATGGCTACACCTTC.

The sample holds a few counts of this clonotype. This chain uses TRBV7-2 with TRBJ2-5; TRBD2 matches at 7 bases. This CDR3 spans 18 amino acids. With 0 bases clipped from V and 0 bases from J, the junction kept 10 bases outside the gene matches. Germline V gene sequence: CDR1 SGHTA, CDR2 FQGNSA. The CDR3 DNA follows: TGTGCCAGCAGCTTAGCGTCGAGGGGAGGGGCGTACCAAGAGACCCAGTACTTC. Its translation is CASSLASRGGAYQETQYF. Based on the CDR3 plus reference TRBV7-2 and TRBJ2-5, the full variable domain is GAGVSQSPSNKVTEKGKDVELRCDPISGHTALYWYRQSLGQGLEFLIYFQGNSAPDKSGLPSDRFSAERTGGSVSTLTIQRTQQEDSAVYLCASSLASRGGAYQETQYFGPGTRLLVL.

The chain has TRBV12-5 and TRBJ2-7, with a possible D match to TRBD1 (6 bases). Germline V gene sequence: CDR1 LGHNT, CDR2 FRNRAP. V lost 1 base and J 10 bases, leaving 14 bases between the germline ends. The CDR3 runs 13 residues. CDR3 in DNA: TGTGCTAGTGGTTTGGAAACCACCGGGACACAGTACTTC. It is translated as CASGLETTGTQYF.

V and J are TRBV24-1 and TRBJ2-2; D uncertain. The germline gives CDR1 KGHDR, CDR2 SFDVKD. Trimming took off 4 bases at V and 6 bases at J, with 14 bases between the two ends. This CDR3 contains 15 residues. Here the CDR3 DNA reads TGTGCCACCAGTGAGCGTCCGGCTGCGGCCGGGGAGCTGTTTTTT. Translated: CATSERPAAAGELFF.

This clonotype was seen more than once but under ten times. V usage is TRBV4-2 and J usage is TRBJ2-2; D is ambiguous. The CDR3 spans 16 residues. V lost 0 bases and J lost 5, with 13 bases in between. Germline CDR1 is LGHNA and CDR2 is YNFKEQ. In DNA form, the CDR3 reads TGTGCCAGCAGCCAAGAAGTGGGCTTGCTGACCGGGGAGCTGTTTTTT. It yields the protein CASSQEVGLLTGELFF.